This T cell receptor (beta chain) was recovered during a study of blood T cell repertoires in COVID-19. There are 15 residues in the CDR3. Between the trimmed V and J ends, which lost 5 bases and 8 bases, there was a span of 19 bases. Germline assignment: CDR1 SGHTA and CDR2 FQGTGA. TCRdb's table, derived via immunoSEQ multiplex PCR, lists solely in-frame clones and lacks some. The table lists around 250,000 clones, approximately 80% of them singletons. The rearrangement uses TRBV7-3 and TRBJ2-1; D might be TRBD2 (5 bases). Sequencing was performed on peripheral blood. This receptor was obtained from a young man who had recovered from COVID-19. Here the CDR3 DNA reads TGTGCCAGCAGCAACACCCCGGACTCGACCGATGAGCAGTTCTTC. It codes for CASSNTPDSTDEQFF. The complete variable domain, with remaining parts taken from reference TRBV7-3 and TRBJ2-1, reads GAGVSQTPSNKVTEKGKYVELRCDPISGHTALYWYRQSLGQGPEFLIYFQGTGAADDSGLPNDRFFAVRPEGSVSTLKIQRTERGDSAVYLCASSNTPDSTDEQFFGPGTRLTVL.